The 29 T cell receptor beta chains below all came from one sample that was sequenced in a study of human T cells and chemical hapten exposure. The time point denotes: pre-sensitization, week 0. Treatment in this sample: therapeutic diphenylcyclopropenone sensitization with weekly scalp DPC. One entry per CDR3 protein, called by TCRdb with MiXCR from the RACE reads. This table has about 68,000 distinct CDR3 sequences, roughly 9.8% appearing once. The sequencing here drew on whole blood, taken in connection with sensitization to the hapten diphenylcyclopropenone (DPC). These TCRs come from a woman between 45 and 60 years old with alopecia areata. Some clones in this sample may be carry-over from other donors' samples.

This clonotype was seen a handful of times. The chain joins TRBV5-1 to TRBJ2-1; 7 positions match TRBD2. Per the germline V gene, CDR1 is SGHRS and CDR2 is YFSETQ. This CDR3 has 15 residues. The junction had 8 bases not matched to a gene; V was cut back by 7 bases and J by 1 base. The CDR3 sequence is CASAGVEGSYNEQFF. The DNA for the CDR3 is TGCGCCAGCGCGGGGGTGGAAGGATCCTACAATGAGCAGTTCTTC. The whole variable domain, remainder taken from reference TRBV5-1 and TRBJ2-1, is KAGVTQTPRYLIKTRGQQVTLSCSPISGHRSVSWYQQTPGQGLQFLFEYFSETQRNKGNFPGRFSGRQFSNSRSEMNVSTLELGDSALYLCASAGVEGSYNEQFFGPGTRLTVL.

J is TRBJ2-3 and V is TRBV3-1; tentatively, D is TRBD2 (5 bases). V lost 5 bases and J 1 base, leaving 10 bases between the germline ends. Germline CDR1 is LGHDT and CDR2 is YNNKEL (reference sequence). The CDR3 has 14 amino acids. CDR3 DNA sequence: TGTGCCAGCAGCGCCGGGATTCGCACAGATACGCAGTATTTT. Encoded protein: CASSAGIRTDTQYF.

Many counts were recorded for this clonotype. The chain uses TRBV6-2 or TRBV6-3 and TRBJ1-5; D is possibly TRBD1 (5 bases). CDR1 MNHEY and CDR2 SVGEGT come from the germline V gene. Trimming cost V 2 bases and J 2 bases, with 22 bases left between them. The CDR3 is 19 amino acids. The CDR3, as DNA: TGTGCCAGCAGTTACCCAGTAGGCGGGGGGGATCCGGGCAATCAGCCCCAGCATTTT. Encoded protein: CASSYPVGGGDPGNQPQHF.

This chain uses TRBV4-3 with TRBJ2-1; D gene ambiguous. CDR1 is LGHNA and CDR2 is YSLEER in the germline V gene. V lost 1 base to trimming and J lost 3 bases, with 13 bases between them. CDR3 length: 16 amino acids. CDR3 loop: CASSQVAETHYNEQFF. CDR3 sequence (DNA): TGCGCCAGCAGCCAAGTGGCAGAGACCCACTACAATGAGCAGTTCTTC.

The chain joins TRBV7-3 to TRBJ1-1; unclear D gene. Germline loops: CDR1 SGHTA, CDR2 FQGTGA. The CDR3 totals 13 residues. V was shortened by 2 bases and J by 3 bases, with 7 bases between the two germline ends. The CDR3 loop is CASSLSGYTEAFF. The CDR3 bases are TGTGCCAGCAGCTTATCGGGGTACACTGAAGCTTTCTTT. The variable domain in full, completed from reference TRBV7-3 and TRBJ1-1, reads GAGVSQTPSNKVTEKGKYVELRCDPISGHTALYWYRQSLGQGPEFLIYFQGTGAADDSGLPNDRFFAVRPEGSVSTLKIQRTERGDSAVYLCASSLSGYTEAFFGQGTRLTVV.

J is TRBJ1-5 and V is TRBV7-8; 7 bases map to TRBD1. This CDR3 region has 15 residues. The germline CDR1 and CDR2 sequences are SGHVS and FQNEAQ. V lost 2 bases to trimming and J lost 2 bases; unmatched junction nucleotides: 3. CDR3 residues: CASSLYRGGNQPQHF. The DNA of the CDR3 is TGTGCCAGCAGCTTATACAGGGGAGGCAATCAGCCCCAGCATTTT.

The CDR3, as DNA: TGTGCCAGCAGTTTTACGTCCAGGGGCAGGCGCCTGGGGGCTGAAGCTTTCTTT. Protein sequence: CASSFTSRGRRLGAEAFF. The chain carries TRBV28 and TRBJ1-1, with D possibly TRBD1 on 6 matching bases. V gave up 3 bases and J gave up 6 bases, with 26 bases separating them. Germline CDR1 is MDHEN and CDR2 is SYDVKM. The CDR3 covers 18 residues.

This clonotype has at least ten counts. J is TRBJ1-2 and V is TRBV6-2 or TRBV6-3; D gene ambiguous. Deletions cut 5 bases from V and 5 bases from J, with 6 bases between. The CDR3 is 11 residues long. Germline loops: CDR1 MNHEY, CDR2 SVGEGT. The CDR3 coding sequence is TGTGCCAGCAGTGAAGAATATGGCTACACCTTC. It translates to CASSEEYGYTF.

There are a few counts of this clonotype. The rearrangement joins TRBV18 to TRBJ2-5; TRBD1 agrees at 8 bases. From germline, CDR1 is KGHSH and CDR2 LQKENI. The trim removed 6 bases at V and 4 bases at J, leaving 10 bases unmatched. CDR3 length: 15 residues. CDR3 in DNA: TGTGCCAGCTCGGCTGACAGGGGTCCGTCAGAGACCCAGTACTTC. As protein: CASSADRGPSETQYF.

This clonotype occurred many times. The CDR3: CASSTWTGRYEQYF. The DNA of the CDR3 is TGTGCCAGCAGTACCTGGACAGGGCGGTACGAGCAGTACTTC. The genes are TRBV27 and TRBJ2-7; 8 nucleotides line up with TRBD1. Germline CDR1 and CDR2: MNHEY and SMNVEV (reference sequence). The CDR3 spans 14 residues. The V and J ends lost 5 bases and 4 bases, in that order; junction bases with no gene match: 7.

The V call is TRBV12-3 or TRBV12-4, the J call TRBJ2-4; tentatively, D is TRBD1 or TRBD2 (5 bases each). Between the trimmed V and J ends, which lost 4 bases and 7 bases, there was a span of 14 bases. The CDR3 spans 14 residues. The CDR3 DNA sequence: TGTGCCAGCAGTTCGGGTACCGAGGGGAACATTCAGTACTTC. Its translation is CASSSGTEGNIQYF.

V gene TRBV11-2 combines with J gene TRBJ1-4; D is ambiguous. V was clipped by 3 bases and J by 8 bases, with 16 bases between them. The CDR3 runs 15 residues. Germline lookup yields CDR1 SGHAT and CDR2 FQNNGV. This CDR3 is CASSFGVGSHEKLFF. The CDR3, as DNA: TGTGCCAGCAGCTTCGGCGTAGGGTCACACGAAAAACTGTTTTTT.

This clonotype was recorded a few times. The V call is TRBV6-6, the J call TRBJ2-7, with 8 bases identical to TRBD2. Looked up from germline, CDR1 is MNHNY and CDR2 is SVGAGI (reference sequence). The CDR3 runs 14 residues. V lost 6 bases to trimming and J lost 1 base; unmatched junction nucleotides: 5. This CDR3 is CASSPGGGSYEQYF. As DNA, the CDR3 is TGTGCCAGCAGCCCCGGGGGGGGTTCCTACGAGCAGTACTTC.

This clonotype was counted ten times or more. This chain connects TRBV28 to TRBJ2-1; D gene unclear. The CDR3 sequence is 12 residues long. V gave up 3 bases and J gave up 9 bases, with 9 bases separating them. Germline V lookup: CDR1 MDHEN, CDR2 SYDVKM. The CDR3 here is CASSLNLVEQFF. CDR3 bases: TGTGCCAGCAGTTTGAACTTAGTTGAGCAGTTCTTC.

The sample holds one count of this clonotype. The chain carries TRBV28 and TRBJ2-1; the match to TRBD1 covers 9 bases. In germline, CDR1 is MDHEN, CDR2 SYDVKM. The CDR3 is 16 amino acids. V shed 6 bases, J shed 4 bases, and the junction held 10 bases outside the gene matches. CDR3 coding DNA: TGTGCCAGCAGCCAGGGGAGGGACAGGGATTACAATGAGCAGTTCTTC. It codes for CASSQGRDRDYNEQFF.

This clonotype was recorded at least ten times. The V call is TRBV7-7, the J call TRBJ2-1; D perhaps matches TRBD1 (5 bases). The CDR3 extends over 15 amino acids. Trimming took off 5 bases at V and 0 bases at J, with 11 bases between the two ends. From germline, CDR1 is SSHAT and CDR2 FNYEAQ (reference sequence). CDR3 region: CASSLSTGSYNEQFF. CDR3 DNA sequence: TGTGCCAGCAGCCTTAGTACAGGCTCCTACAATGAGCAGTTCTTC.

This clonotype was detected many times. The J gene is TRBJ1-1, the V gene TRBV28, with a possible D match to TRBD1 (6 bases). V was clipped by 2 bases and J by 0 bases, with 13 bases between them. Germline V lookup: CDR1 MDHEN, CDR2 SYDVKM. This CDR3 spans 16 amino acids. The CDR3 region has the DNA TGTGCCAGCAGTTTACGCCAGGGGATAATGAACACTGAAGCTTTCTTT. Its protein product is CASSLRQGIMNTEAFF. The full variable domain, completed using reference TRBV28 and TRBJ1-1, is DVKVTQSSRYLVKRTGEKVFLECVQDMDHENMFWYRQDPGLGLRLIYFSYDVKMKEKGDIPEGYSVSREKKERFSLILESASTNQTSMYLCASSLRQGIMNTEAFFGQGTRLTVV.

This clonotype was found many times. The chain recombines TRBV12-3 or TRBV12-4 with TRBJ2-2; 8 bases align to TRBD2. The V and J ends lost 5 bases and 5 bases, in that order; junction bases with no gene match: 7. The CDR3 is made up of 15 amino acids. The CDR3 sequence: CASSPGTRRTGELFF. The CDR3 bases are TGTGCCAGCAGTCCCGGGACTAGAAGGACCGGGGAGCTGTTTTTT.

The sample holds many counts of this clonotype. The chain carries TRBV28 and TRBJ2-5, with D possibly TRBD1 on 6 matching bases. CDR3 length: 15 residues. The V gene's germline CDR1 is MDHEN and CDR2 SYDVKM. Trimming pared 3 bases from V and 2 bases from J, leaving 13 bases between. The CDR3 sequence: CASSFHGQRQETQYF. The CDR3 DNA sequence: TGTGCCAGCAGTTTTCACGGACAGAGACAAGAGACCCAGTACTTC.

CDR3 amino acids: CASSYGGLIHLNTGELFF. For the CDR3, the DNA is TGTGCCAGCAGTTACGGGGGACTAATCCATTTGAACACCGGGGAGCTGTTTTTT. V and J are TRBV6-2 or TRBV6-3 and TRBJ2-2, with TRBD2 identical over 7 bases. CDR3 length equals 18 residues. The ends lost 2 bases at V and 1 base at J; junction bases unmatched: 10. In germline, CDR1 is MNHEY, CDR2 SVGEGT.

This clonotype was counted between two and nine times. The CDR3 coding sequence is TGTGCCAGCAGTAACAGGGGCGGACAGCCCCAGCATTTT. Residues: CASSNRGGQPQHF. V gene TRBV6-6 combines with J gene TRBJ1-5, with TRBD1 matching over 7 bases. With V trimmed by 5 bases and J by 7 bases, 5 bases remained unmatched. The CDR3 has 13 amino acids. CDR1 and CDR2 (germline): MNHNY, SVGAGI (reference sequence).

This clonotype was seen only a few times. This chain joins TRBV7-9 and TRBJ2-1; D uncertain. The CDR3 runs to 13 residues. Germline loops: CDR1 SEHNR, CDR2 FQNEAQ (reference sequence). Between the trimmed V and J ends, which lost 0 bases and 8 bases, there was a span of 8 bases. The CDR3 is CASSLAGSYEQFF. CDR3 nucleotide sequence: TGTGCCAGCAGCTTAGCGGGATCCTATGAGCAGTTCTTC.

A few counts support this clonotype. DNA of the CDR3: TGCAGTGCTAGCCCGAACACTGAAGCTTTCTTT. Translation gives CSASPNTEAFF. The rearrangement joins TRBV20-1 to TRBJ1-1; D gene ambiguous. CDR3 length: 11 amino acids. Germline V gives CDR1 DFQATT, CDR2 SNEGSKA (reference sequence). The V and J ends lost 3 bases and 1 base respectively, with 3 bases between them.

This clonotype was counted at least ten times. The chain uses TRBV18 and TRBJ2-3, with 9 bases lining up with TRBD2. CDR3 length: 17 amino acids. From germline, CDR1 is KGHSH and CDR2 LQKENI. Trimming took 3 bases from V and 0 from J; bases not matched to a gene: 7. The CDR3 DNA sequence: TGTGCCAGCTCACCGGGGCCTAGCGGGACTAGCACAGATACGCAGTATTTT. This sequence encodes CASSPGPSGTSTDTQYF.

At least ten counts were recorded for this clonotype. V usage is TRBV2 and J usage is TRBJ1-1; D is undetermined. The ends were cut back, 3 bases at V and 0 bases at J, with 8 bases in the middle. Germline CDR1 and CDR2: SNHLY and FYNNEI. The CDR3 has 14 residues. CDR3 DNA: TGTGCCAGCAGTGATATAACCATGAACACTGAAGCTTTCTTT. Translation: CASSDITMNTEAFF.

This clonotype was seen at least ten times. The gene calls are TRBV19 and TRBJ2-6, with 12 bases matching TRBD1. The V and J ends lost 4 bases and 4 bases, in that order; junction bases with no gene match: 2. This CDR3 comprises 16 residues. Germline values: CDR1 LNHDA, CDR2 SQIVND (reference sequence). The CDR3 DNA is TGTGCCAGTAGTAAGGGACAGGGGGCCGGGGCCAACGTCCTGACTTTC. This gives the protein CASSKGQGAGANVLTF.

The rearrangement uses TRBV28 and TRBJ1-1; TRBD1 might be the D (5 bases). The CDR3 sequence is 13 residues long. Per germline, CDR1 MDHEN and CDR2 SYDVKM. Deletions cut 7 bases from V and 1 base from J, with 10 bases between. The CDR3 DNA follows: TGTGCCAGCATCTACGACAGGAACACTGAAGCTTTCTTT. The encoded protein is CASIYDRNTEAFF.

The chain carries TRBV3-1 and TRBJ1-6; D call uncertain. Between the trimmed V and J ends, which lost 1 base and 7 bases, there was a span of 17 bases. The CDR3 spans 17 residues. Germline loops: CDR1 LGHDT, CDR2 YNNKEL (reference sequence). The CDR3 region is CASSQGSTRTTNSPLHF. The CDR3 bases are TGTGCCAGCAGCCAAGGATCTACTCGGACCACAAATTCACCCCTCCACTTT.

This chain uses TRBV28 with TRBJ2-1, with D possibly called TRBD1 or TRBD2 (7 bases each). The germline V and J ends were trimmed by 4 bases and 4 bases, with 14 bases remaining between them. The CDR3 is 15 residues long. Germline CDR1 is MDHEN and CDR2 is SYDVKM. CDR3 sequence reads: CASSSQGGGYNEQFF. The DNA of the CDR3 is TGTGCCAGCAGTTCCCAGGGGGGGGGATACAATGAGCAGTTCTTC.